The next 11 T cell receptor beta chains were all read from a single sample in a study of CD8 T cells in Susac syndrome (dated by TCRdb to about 2019). Preparation of the library involved the immunoSEQ multiplex PCR assay. RNA was extracted using the RNeasy kit, and about 0.45 to 1 ug of the RNA was reverse transcribed with random hexamers. The public reads were reanalyzed by TCRdb: fastp trimming at Q25, MiXCR alignment, in-frame beta chains only. Rows with one shared CDR3 protein collapse into an entry with the most common genes and DNA. The sample table holds about 150,000 distinct CDR3 sequences, of which approximately 94% were seen once. The leading ten clones occupy 0.084% of the sample. Sequenced sample: CD4+ T cells from PBMCs. All receptors derive from a human donor in good health.

The genes are TRBV7-9 and TRBJ2-3; perhaps TRBD2 as D (5 bases). Trimming shortened V by 5 bases and J by 3 bases, and 15 bases separated the two germline ends. The CDR3 contains 15 residues. The germline gives CDR1 SEHNR, CDR2 FQNEAQ (reference sequence). The CDR3 reads CASSLDFRDTDTQYF. The CDR3 nucleotides are TGTGCCAGCAGCCTCGACTTCCGGGATACAGATACGCAGTATTTT.

The DNA for the CDR3 is TGTGCCAGCAGCGCGACTCGCTACAATGAGCAGTTCTTC. It is translated as CASSATRYNEQFF. The rearrangement joins TRBV11-1 to TRBJ2-1; no definite D call. Trimming took off 5 bases at V and 3 bases at J, with 8 bases between the two ends. This CDR3 is 13 amino acids long. Germline V gene data show CDR1 as SGHAT and CDR2 as FQDESV (reference sequence).

This sequence joins TRBV30 and TRBJ2-7; the D gene is possibly TRBD2 (6 bases). The germline V gene encodes CDR1 GTSNPN and CDR2 SVGIG (reference sequence). The CDR3 is 15 amino acids. V shed 5 bases and J shed 3 bases, with 20 bases lying between them. In nucleotides, the CDR3 is TGTGCCTGGCTAAGCAAAGTGGGACTCAGCTACGAGCAGTACTTC. This gives the protein CAWLSKVGLSYEQYF.

This rearrangement joins TRBV2 to TRBJ2-7; 8 bases are shared with TRBD1. Trimming cost V 9 bases and J 0 bases; bases outside gene matches: 4. The CDR3 length is 13 residues. From germline, CDR1 is SNHLY and CDR2 FYNNEI. The CDR3 spells CARRDRGSYEQYF. The CDR3, as DNA: TGTGCCAGAAGAGACAGGGGCTCCTACGAGCAGTACTTC.

This clonotype occurred a few times. The V gene is TRBV7-2, the J gene TRBJ2-7, with D unclear. Per the germline V gene, CDR1 is SGHTA and CDR2 is FQGNSA. This CDR3 contains 12 residues. V was cut by 1 base and J by 4 bases, with 5 bases left in between. The CDR3 sequence: CASSLVWYEQYF. The CDR3 region has the DNA TGTGCCAGCAGCTTAGTCTGGTACGAGCAGTACTTC.

V gene TRBV7-2 combines with J gene TRBJ1-2, with D perhaps matching TRBD1 (5 bases). Trimming took off 2 bases at V and 6 bases at J, with 13 bases between the two ends. The CDR3 is 14 residues long. The V gene's germline CDR1 is SGHTA and CDR2 FQGNSA. The CDR3 reads CASSLWAGGNGYTF. The DNA for the CDR3 is TGTGCCAGCAGCTTATGGGCGGGGGGGAATGGCTACACCTTC.

V and J are TRBV20-1 and TRBJ1-5; TRBD1 matches 8 bases. CDR1 is DFQATT, CDR2 SNEGSKA, per germline (reference sequence). V was pared by 1 base and J by 6 bases, with 5 bases of the junction left unmatched. The CDR3 sequence is 14 residues long. The CDR3 bases are TGCAGTGCTAGAGGGCGGCAGGGGGCTCAGCCCCAGCATTTT. Protein: CSARGRQGAQPQHF.

This clonotype was detected only once. The CDR3 DNA is TGTGCCAGCAGAATCCAGGGGGCAAATAACTATGGCTACACCTTC. Translating gives CASRIQGANNYGYTF. This rearrangement joins TRBV5-5 to TRBJ1-2; 8 bases match TRBD1. CDR1 and CDR2 (germline): SGHKS, YYEKEE (reference sequence). The CDR3 is 15 amino acids. The J segment lost 1 base and the V segment lost 5 bases, leaving 7 bases of the junction unmatched.

The rearrangement joins TRBV20-1 to TRBJ2-7; D possibly corresponds to TRBD2 (5 bases). Trimming shortened V by 3 bases and J by 0 bases, and 15 bases separated the two germline ends. Germline values: CDR1 DFQATT, CDR2 SNEGSKA (reference sequence). The CDR3 is 15 residues long. The CDR3: CSASLGLALSYEQYF. CDR3 coding DNA: TGCAGTGCTAGTCTAGGACTGGCACTCTCCTACGAGCAGTACTTC.

The rearrangement uses TRBV20-1 and TRBJ2-7; D is perhaps TRBD2 (6 bases). Germline CDR1 DFQATT, CDR2 SNEGSKA (reference sequence). The CDR3 is 13 amino acids. The V end was cut by 7 bases, the J end by 4 bases, with 17 bases between. The DNA of the CDR3 is TGCAGTGGGGGGACTCAGAAGGATTACGAGCAGTACTTC. Translation: CSGGTQKDYEQYF.

The genes are TRBV29-1 and TRBJ2-1, with D uncertain. CDR1 is SQVTM and CDR2 is ANQGSEA in the germline V gene. The CDR3 sequence is 12 residues long. With 4 bases removed from V and 4 bases from J, the gap between germline ends came to 8 bases. The CDR3 sequence: CSVVGIYNEQFF. CDR3 bases: TGCAGCGTTGTGGGCATTTACAATGAGCAGTTCTTC.